One sample yielded the 26 T cell receptor beta chains listed below, sequenced in a study of blood T cell repertoires in COVID-19. Method: immunoSEQ multiplex PCR; TCRdb's copy keeps in-frame clones and lacks some. The sample has 430,000 or so clones; 70% to 90% are singletons. The sequenced material came from peripheral blood. These receptors originate from a man aged 18-30 years with COVID-19, enrolled during active disease.

This chain links TRBV7-3 with TRBJ2-2, with TRBD1 matching over 8 bases. The CDR3 spans 17 residues. The V segment lost 4 bases and the J segment 0 bases; nucleotides outside the gene matches: 7. Germline-derived CDR1 and CDR2 are SGHTA and FQGTGA. For the CDR3, the DNA is TGTGCCAGCAGCTCCCCAGGGGGCCCTCCGAACACCGGGGAGCTGTTTTTT. Translation: CASSSPGGPPNTGELFF.

The chain links TRBV13 to TRBJ1-1, with D possibly being TRBD1 (6 bases). This CDR3 has 11 residues. Germline V gives CDR1 PRHDT, CDR2 FYEKMQ (reference sequence). Trimming stripped 8 bases from V and 3 bases from J, with 7 bases between. CDR3 region: CASEGDTEAFF. CDR3 DNA: TGTGCCAGCGAGGGGGACACTGAAGCTTTCTTT.

The chain couples TRBV5-1 to TRBJ1-1, with D perhaps TRBD1 (6 bases). Looked up from germline, CDR1 is SGHRS and CDR2 is YFSETQ. CDR3 length equals 14 residues. The germline V and J ends were trimmed by 4 bases and 1 base, with 11 bases remaining between them. The CDR3 here is CASSPDSRNTEAFF. The CDR3 coding sequence is TGCGCCAGCAGCCCGGACAGTCGGAACACTGAAGCTTTCTTT. The whole variable domain, filled in from reference TRBV5-1 and TRBJ1-1, reads KAGVTQTPRYLIKTRGQQVTLSCSPISGHRSVSWYQQTPGQGLQFLFEYFSETQRNKGNFPGRFSGRQFSNSRSEMNVSTLELGDSALYLCASSPDSRNTEAFFGQGTRLTVV.

The chain joins TRBV10-3 to TRBJ1-1, with TRBD1 matching over 8 bases. Losses at the gene ends were 6 bases for V and 8 bases for J; bases not matched to a gene: 2. CDR3 length: 11 amino acids. CDR1 is ENHRY, CDR2 SYGVKD, per germline. CDR3 sequence reads: CAISTGGEAFF. DNA for the CDR3: TGTGCCATCAGCACAGGGGGAGAAGCTTTCTTT.

The CDR3 DNA sequence: TGCAGCGTTGTGGGGGGGCGGATAGATACGCAGTATTTT. Amino acid sequence: CSVVGGRIDTQYF. This chain uses TRBV29-1 with TRBJ2-3; D might be TRBD2 (7 bases). The germline V gene encodes CDR1 SQVTM and CDR2 ANQGSEA. Trimming removed 4 bases from V and 5 bases from J, with 13 bases in between. CDR3 length equals 13 residues.

This clone was seen a single time. The chain is built from TRBV6-1 and TRBJ1-1, with TRBD1 as a possible D gene (6 bases). This CDR3 has 17 residues. Germline CDR1 reads MNHNS; CDR2 reads SASEGT. V was shortened by 4 bases and J by 1 base, with 19 bases between the two germline ends. In nucleotides, the CDR3 is TGTGCCAGCAGTGGGGGACGGGACACTGCTCGGAACACTGAAGCTTTCTTT. It is translated as CASSGGRDTARNTEAFF.

In DNA form, the CDR3 reads TGTGCCAGCCTGAAGTCCGCCGCTAGCGCACGAGGAGCTAACTACAATGAGCAGTTCTTC. Its protein is CASLKSAASARGANYNEQFF. J is TRBJ2-1 and V is TRBV19; D may be TRBD2 (6 bases). The V and J ends lost 9 bases and 3 bases respectively, with 33 bases between them. The CDR3 is made up of 20 amino acids. Per the germline V gene, CDR1 is LNHDA and CDR2 is SQIVND (reference sequence). The variable domain in full, completed from reference TRBV19 and TRBJ2-1, reads DGGITQSPKYLFRKEGQNVTLSCEQNLNHDAMYWYRQDPGQGLRLIYYSQIVNDFQKGDIAEGYSVSREKKESFPLTVTSAQKNPTAFYLCASLKSAASARGANYNEQFFGPGTRLTVL.

This chain uses TRBV6-5 with TRBJ1-2; D is unclear. V dropped 10 bases and J dropped 8 bases, with 17 bases sitting between them. The V gene's germline CDR1 is MNHEY and CDR2 SVGAGI. The CDR3 runs to 12 residues. CDR3 in amino acids: CATTRAPGGYTF. CDR3 DNA sequence: TGTGCCACCACTAGGGCTCCGGGGGGCTACACCTTC.

The gene calls are TRBV30 and TRBJ1-4; 7 nucleotides agree with TRBD1. Trimming removed 0 bases from V and 3 bases from J; junction bases left unmatched: 4. CDR1 and CDR2 from the germline V gene are GTSNPN and SVGIG (reference sequence). The CDR3 is 15 amino acids. DNA of the CDR3: TGTGCCTGGAGTGTACGGACAGGAGCTAATGAAAAACTGTTTTTT. Amino acid sequence: CAWSVRTGANEKLFF.

The V call is TRBV5-1, the J call TRBJ2-1; 11 nucleotides align to TRBD2. The ends lost 2 bases at V and 8 bases at J; junction bases unmatched: 6. CDR1 and CDR2 (germline): SGHRS, YFSETQ. This CDR3 comprises 15 residues. The CDR3: CASSFDTSGSYEQFF. CDR3 DNA sequence: TGCGCCAGCAGCTTTGATACTAGCGGGAGTTATGAGCAGTTCTTC.

The rearrangement joins TRBV11-3 to TRBJ1-1; no definite D call. V shed 5 bases and J shed 2 bases, with 12 bases lying between them. CDR3 length equals 14 residues. The germline V gene encodes CDR1 SGHNT and CDR2 YENEEA. This chain's CDR3 is CASSGGVPNTEAFF. The CDR3 coding sequence is TGTGCCAGCAGCGGAGGAGTACCCAACACTGAAGCTTTCTTT.

This chain links TRBV5-1 with TRBJ1-5, with D perhaps TRBD1 (5 bases). The CDR3 contains 16 residues. Deletions cut 0 bases from V and 2 bases from J, with 12 bases between. CDR1 and CDR2 (germline): SGHRS, YFSETQ. The CDR3 is CASSLEGRQGNQPQHF. The DNA for the CDR3 is TGCGCCAGCAGCTTGGAGGGGCGGCAGGGCAATCAGCCCCAGCATTTT. The complete variable domain, with remaining parts taken from reference TRBV5-1 and TRBJ1-5, reads KAGVTQTPRYLIKTRGQQVTLSCSPISGHRSVSWYQQTPGQGLQFLFEYFSETQRNKGNFPGRFSGRQFSNSRSEMNVSTLELGDSALYLCASSLEGRQGNQPQHFGDGTRLSIL.

There are a few counts of this clone. The chain uses TRBV10-3 and TRBJ2-3, with 8 bases aligning to TRBD1. Germline-derived CDR1 and CDR2 are ENHRY and SYGVKD. After removal of 5 bases from V and 1 base from J, the junction contained 5 bases not matched to a gene. There are 15 residues in the CDR3. CDR3 DNA: TGTGCCATCAGTTCAAGGACAGGGCGCACAGATACGCAGTATTTT. This sequence encodes CAISSRTGRTDTQYF.

This clone was observed a few times. V and J are TRBV5-4 and TRBJ1-2, with D possibly matching TRBD1 (6 bases). The CDR3 loop spans 17 amino acids. The germline V gene encodes CDR1 SGHNT and CDR2 YYREEE (reference sequence). V dropped 0 bases and J dropped 4 bases, with 19 bases sitting between them. CDR3 nucleotides: TGTGCCAGCAGCTTGGACCCCTCGGGGGGCCTCTCCTATGGCTACACCTTC. Translation gives CASSLDPSGGLSYGYTF.

The chain couples TRBV6-4 to TRBJ1-5; 9 nucleotides align to TRBD1. V gave up 6 bases and J gave up 4 bases; unmatched junction bases: 13. The CDR3 has 17 amino acids. Germline loops: CDR1 MRHNA, CDR2 SNTAGT. This chain's CDR3 is CASSAQGAGILNQPQHF. The DNA for the CDR3 is TGTGCCAGCAGCGCACAGGGGGCGGGGATCCTTAATCAGCCCCAGCATTTT.

The chain couples TRBV6-5 to TRBJ2-2, with 9 bases that match TRBD2. The trim removed 0 bases at V and 6 bases at J, leaving 5 bases unmatched. The CDR3 is 16 residues long. Per the germline V gene, CDR1 is MNHEY and CDR2 is SVGAGI. CDR3 nucleotides: TGTGCCAGCAGTTACTCCGGGCTAGCGGGGTCCGGGGAGCTGTTTTTT. Protein sequence: CASSYSGLAGSGELFF.

The V and J genes are TRBV14 and TRBJ2-7; 7 nucleotides line up with TRBD1. Trimming cost V 6 bases and J 1 base; bases outside gene matches: 6. There are 14 residues in the CDR3. In germline, CDR1 is SGHDN, CDR2 FVKESK. The CDR3 reads CASSRQGWSYEQYF. DNA for the CDR3: TGTGCCAGCAGTCGACAGGGCTGGTCCTACGAGCAGTACTTC.

The gene calls are TRBV10-1 and TRBJ1-1; D might be TRBD1 (6 bases). V was trimmed by 0 bases and J by 1 base, leaving 9 bases between them. Per the germline V gene, CDR1 is WNHNN and CDR2 is SYGVQD (reference sequence). The CDR3 runs 15 residues. The CDR3 here is CASSESKQGNTEAFF. As DNA, the CDR3 is TGCGCCAGCAGTGAGTCGAAACAGGGGAACACTGAAGCTTTCTTT.

V and J are TRBV14 and TRBJ2-7; TRBD2 is a possible D gene (5 bases). Germline CDR1 reads SGHDN; CDR2 reads FVKESK. V was pared by 3 bases and J by 0 bases, with 6 bases between. There are 13 residues in the CDR3. The CDR3: CASSHGDSYEQYF. The CDR3 DNA reads as TGTGCCAGCAGCCACGGGGACTCCTACGAGCAGTACTTC.

This chain connects TRBV12-5 to TRBJ2-3; no clear D gene. Trimming removed 3 bases at V and 6 bases at J, with 4 bases between. The CDR3 sequence is 11 residues long. Germline V gene sequence: CDR1 LGHNT, CDR2 FRNRAP. CDR3 in amino acids: CASGFADTQYF. In DNA, the CDR3 is TGTGCTAGTGGTTTTGCGGATACGCAGTATTTT.

The V call is TRBV20-1, the J call TRBJ2-7; D remains ambiguous. The ends were cut back, 8 bases at V and 3 bases at J, with 8 bases in the middle. This CDR3 is 10 amino acids long. Germline V gives CDR1 DFQATT, CDR2 SNEGSKA (reference sequence). The CDR3 sequence is CSIGGYEQYF. The CDR3, as DNA: TGCAGTATCGGCGGCTACGAGCAGTACTTC.

In this sample, this clone turned up a few times. The V and J genes are TRBV4-1 and TRBJ2-3; the D gene is possibly TRBD2 (5 bases). CDR1 is MGHRA and CDR2 is YSYEKL in the germline V gene. The CDR3 contains 16 residues. Trimming pared 6 bases from V and 2 bases from J, leaving 18 bases between. CDR3 in amino acids: CASSQSGSPPTDTQYF. The CDR3 coding sequence is TGCGCCAGCAGTCAATCGGGATCCCCCCCCACAGATACGCAGTATTTT.

V usage is TRBV2 and J usage is TRBJ1-5, with D tentatively TRBD1 (6 bases). In germline, CDR1 is SNHLY, CDR2 FYNNEI. This CDR3 comprises 13 residues. Deletions cut 7 bases from V and 4 bases from J, with 11 bases between. The CDR3 region is CASKDSENQPQHF. The CDR3 nucleotides read TGTGCCAGCAAGGACAGCGAAAATCAGCCCCAGCATTTT.

J is TRBJ2-1 and V is TRBV19; tentative D call: TRBD2 (6 bases). The V and J ends lost 9 bases and 6 bases respectively, with 18 bases between them. CDR1 is LNHDA, CDR2 SQIVND, per germline (reference sequence). The CDR3 has 14 residues. The CDR3 DNA reads TGTGCCAGCTTCGGGGGACCACCGTCCAATGAGCAGTTCTTC. The encoded protein is CASFGGPPSNEQFF. Full variable domain (remainder filled in from reference TRBV19 and TRBJ2-1): DGGITQSPKYLFRKEGQNVTLSCEQNLNHDAMYWYRQDPGQGLRLIYYSQIVNDFQKGDIAEGYSVSREKKESFPLTVTSAQKNPTAFYLCASFGGPPSNEQFFGPGTRLTVL.

The DNA of the CDR3 is TGTGCCAGCAGCTTACAGGGGGCAGGGGGTCAGCCCCAGCATTTT. This encodes CASSLQGAGGQPQHF. The chain uses TRBV7-2 and TRBJ1-5; 8 nucleotides align to TRBD1. The ends lost 2 bases at V and 6 bases at J; junction bases unmatched: 6. The germline V gene has CDR1 SGHTA and CDR2 FQGNSA. The CDR3 sequence is 15 residues long.

CDR3 DNA: TGCGCCAGCAGCTTGTTGGCTAGCGGGGGGGACACAGATACGCAGTATTTT. This translates into CASSLLASGGDTDTQYF. The chain has TRBV5-1 and TRBJ2-3, with TRBD2 matching 12 bases. CDR1 and CDR2 (germline): SGHRS, YFSETQ. With V trimmed by 1 base and J by 2 bases, 5 bases remained unmatched. This CDR3 is 17 amino acids long.